A single sample gave rise to the 2 T cell receptor beta chains below, sequenced in a study of beta chain features in type 1 diabetes. The study, taken as a whole, reports: Significant though moderate, a shortening of TCRB CDR3s appeared in all four CD4+ subsets of Type 1 diabetes patients.

No antigens are known for them. Since all of the isolated RNA was reverse transcribed, expressed TCRB transcripts were what got sequenced. Clones were read by immunoSEQ multiplex PCR, and TCRdb kept only the in-frame ones, dropping some. This sample has approximately 250,000 clones, with roughly 17% found just once. Sequenced input: naive CD4+ T cells from blood. These TCRs come from a man under 40 with type 1 diabetes.

The chain combines TRBV18 with TRBJ2-1, with TRBD1 matching over 9 bases. This CDR3 comprises 14 residues. J gave up 4 bases and V 8 bases, and 6 bases lay outside the gene matches. In germline, CDR1 is KGHSH, CDR2 LQKENI. The CDR3 loop reads CASQTGTGYNEQFF. In DNA, the CDR3 is TGTGCCAGCCAGACCGGGACAGGGTACAATGAGCAGTTCTTC.

The chain has TRBV5-1 and TRBJ2-1, with D maybe TRBD2 (6 bases). This CDR3 is built from 16 residues. Germline V gene lookup returns CDR1 SGHRS and CDR2 YFSETQ. V was trimmed by 2 bases and J by 2 bases, leaving 14 bases between them. The CDR3, as DNA: TGCGCCAGCAGCTTAAACCGGGACTTTGCCTACAATGAGCAGTTCTTC. Its translation is CASSLNRDFAYNEQFF.